This TCR beta chain is drawn from a study of blood T cell repertoires in COVID-19. This clone was observed once. V trimming: 6 bases; J trimming: 4 bases; junction bases outside the gene matches: 4. Germline lookup yields CDR1 SGHRS and CDR2 YFSETQ. This CDR3 has 14 amino acids. The repertoire was sequenced with immunoSEQ multiplex PCR; TCRdb's copy has only in-frame clones and lacks some. Of about 240,000 clones listed, about 85% are singletons. The chain is built from TRBV5-1 and TRBJ2-3; 11 bases are a match to TRBD2. The sequence was collected from a man in his fifties or sixties who had recovered from COVID-19. The source material was peripheral blood. DNA of the CDR3: TGCGCCAGCAAAGAACTAGCGGGGGCAGATACGCAGTATTTT. Protein product: CASKELAGADTQYF.